This T cell receptor (beta chain) was observed in a study of tumor-infiltrating lymphocytes in localized non-small cell lung cancer. General study points: Compared with uninvolved lung, tumors showed higher T cell infiltration by TCRbeta sequencing.

The trim removed 0 bases at V and 0 bases at J, leaving 9 bases unmatched. Germline lookup yields CDR1 MGHRA and CDR2 YSYEKL. The CDR3 loop spans 19 amino acids. Clones were sequenced by immunoSEQ multiplex PCR, and TCRdb holds only the in-frame ones, with some missing. The sample lists some 7,800 clones, roughly 80% occurring once. This clone showed up just once. The antigen remains undetermined. The rearrangement joins TRBV4-1 to TRBJ2-7; 12 nucleotides agree with TRBD2. The clonotype was recovered from a human donor with non-small cell lung cancer. The sample consisted of uninvolved lung tissue not adjacent to the tumor. The CDR3 region has the DNA TGCGCCAGCAGCCAAGAGATCACTAGCGGGAGGCCAAGCTCCTACGAGCAGTACTTC. Translating it yields CASSQEITSGRPSSYEQYF.